This entry is about one TCR beta chain. V was trimmed by 4 bases and J by 4 bases, leaving 14 bases between them. Germline CDR1 reads SGHTA; CDR2 reads FQGNSA. The CDR3 loop spans 15 amino acids. The entry originates in a study of T cell responses to AZD1222 COVID-19 vaccine. Measured with immunoSEQ multiplex PCR; TCRdb has only the in-frame clones, and not every one. The table records over 45,000 clones, about 80% of them present only once. Sequenced here: peripheral blood, sampled on day 0 of AZD1222 vaccination. This receptor was taken from an adult in good health. This chain uses TRBV7-2 with TRBJ1-5; D is unresolved. Here the CDR3 reads CASSYKTGDNQPQHF. The CDR3 DNA follows: TGTGCCAGCAGCTACAAGACGGGAGATAATCAGCCCCAGCATTTT.